One sample yielded the 2 T cell receptor beta chains listed below, sequenced in a study of siplizumab effects on memory and regulatory T cells. Sequencing used immunoSEQ multiplex PCR; TCRdb keeps in-frame clones, though not all of them. This table has 100,000 or so clones, 80% to 95% appearing once. Sequenced sample: non-Treg CD4+ T cells sorted from blood. These receptors were obtained from a human donor in good health.

J is TRBJ2-5 and V is TRBV7-2; D uncertain. The CDR3 contains 14 residues. Germline CDR1 and CDR2: SGHTA and FQGNSA. The germline V and J ends were trimmed by 5 bases and 2 bases, with 12 bases remaining between them. The chain's CDR3 is CASSRPLTQETQYF. CDR3 bases: TGTGCCAGCAGCCGCCCCCTTACTCAAGAGACCCAGTACTTC.

This chain connects TRBV5-1 to TRBJ2-2; TRBD2 aligns across 7 bases. Germline CDR1 and CDR2: SGHRS and YFSETQ. The CDR3 sequence is 17 residues long. Losses at the gene ends were 4 bases for V and 5 bases for J; bases not matched to a gene: 14. CDR3 in amino acids: CASSPEGGRWETGELFF. The DNA for the CDR3 is TGCGCCAGCAGCCCCGAGGGCGGGAGATGGGAAACCGGGGAGCTGTTTTTT.